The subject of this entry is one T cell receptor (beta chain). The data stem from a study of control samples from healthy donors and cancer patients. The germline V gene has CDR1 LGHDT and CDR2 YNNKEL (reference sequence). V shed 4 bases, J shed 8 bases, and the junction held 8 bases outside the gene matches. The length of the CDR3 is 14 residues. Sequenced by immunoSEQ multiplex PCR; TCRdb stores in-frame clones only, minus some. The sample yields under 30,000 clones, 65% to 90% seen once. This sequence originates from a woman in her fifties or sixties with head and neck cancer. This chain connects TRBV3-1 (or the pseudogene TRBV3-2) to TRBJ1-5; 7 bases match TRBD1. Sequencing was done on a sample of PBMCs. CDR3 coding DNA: TGTGCCAGCAGCCCAGGGGGGATGGGGGAGCCCCAGCATTTT. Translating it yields CASSPGGMGEPQHF.